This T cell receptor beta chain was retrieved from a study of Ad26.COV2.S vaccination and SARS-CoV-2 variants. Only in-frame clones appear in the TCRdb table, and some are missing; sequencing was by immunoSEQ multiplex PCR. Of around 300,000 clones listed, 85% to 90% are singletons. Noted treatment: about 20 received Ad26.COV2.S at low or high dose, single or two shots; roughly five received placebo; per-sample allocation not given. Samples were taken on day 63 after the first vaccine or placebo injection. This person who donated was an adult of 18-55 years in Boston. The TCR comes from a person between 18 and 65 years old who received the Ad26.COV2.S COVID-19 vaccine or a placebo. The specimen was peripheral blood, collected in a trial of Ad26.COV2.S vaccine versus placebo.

The CDR3 DNA reads TGTGCCAGCAGGGGGACAGTAGAGGAAAAACTGTTTTTT. Translating it yields CASRGTVEEKLFF. The chain recombines TRBV3-1 (or the pseudogene TRBV3-2) with TRBJ1-4; 7 bases are shared with TRBD1. The CDR3 sequence is 13 residues long. Germline values: CDR1 LGHDT, CDR2 YNNKEL (reference sequence). The V and J ends lost 6 bases and 8 bases, in that order; junction bases with no gene match: 6.